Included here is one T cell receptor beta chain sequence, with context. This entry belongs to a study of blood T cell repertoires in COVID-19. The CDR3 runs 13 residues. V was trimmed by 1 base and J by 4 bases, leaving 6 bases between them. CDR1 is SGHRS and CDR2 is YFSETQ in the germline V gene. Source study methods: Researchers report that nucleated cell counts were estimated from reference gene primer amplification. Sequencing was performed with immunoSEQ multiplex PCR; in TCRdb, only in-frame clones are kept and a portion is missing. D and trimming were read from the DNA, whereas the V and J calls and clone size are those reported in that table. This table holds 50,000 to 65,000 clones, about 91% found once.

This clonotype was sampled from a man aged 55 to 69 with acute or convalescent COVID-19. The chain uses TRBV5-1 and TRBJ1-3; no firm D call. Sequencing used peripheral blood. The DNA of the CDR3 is TGCGCCAGCAGCTTGACAGACGGAAACACCATATATTTT. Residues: CASSLTDGNTIYF.